Each of the 8 T cell receptor beta chains below was sequenced from the same sample in a study of blood T cell repertoires in COVID-19. TCRdb keeps only in-frame clones here, not all; method: immunoSEQ multiplex PCR. The sample consists of under 200,000 clones, 70% to 90% of them appearing once. The sample taken for sequencing was peripheral blood. The receptors shown here come from a man in his forties with active or convalescent COVID-19.

The chain couples TRBV5-1 to TRBJ1-3; no reliable D call. The germline V gene encodes CDR1 SGHRS and CDR2 YFSETQ. CDR3 length: 15 amino acids. V was cut by 0 bases and J by 4 bases, with 11 bases left in between. CDR3 nucleotides: TGCGCCAGCAGCTTGGGCCCCGGGGAAGGAAACACCATATATTTT. It specifies CASSLGPGEGNTIYF.

V gene TRBV2 combines with J gene TRBJ1-5; D is perhaps TRBD1 (6 bases). The V end was cut by 8 bases, the J end by 4 bases, with 15 bases between. This CDR3 has 14 residues. Germline-derived CDR1 and CDR2 are SNHLY and FYNNEI. The CDR3 region has the DNA TGTGCCAGCTCCCGGGACACCCGGAATCAGCCCCAGCATTTT. It is translated as CASSRDTRNQPQHF. Filled out from reference TRBV2 and TRBJ1-5, the complete variable domain reads EPEVTQTPSHQVTQMGQEVILRCVPISNHLYFYWYRQILGQKVEFLVSFYNNEISEKSEIFDDQFSVERPDGSNFTLKIRSTKLEDSAMYFCASSRDTRNQPQHFGDGTRLSIL.

This sequence joins TRBV5-6 and TRBJ1-1, with unresolved D. The CDR3 has 11 residues. Trimming shortened V by 0 bases and J by 10 bases, and 7 bases separated the two germline ends. In germline, CDR1 is SGHDT, CDR2 YYEEEE. The CDR3: CASSLGEIAFF. The CDR3 DNA reads TGTGCCAGCAGCTTGGGGGAGATAGCTTTCTTT.

The chain carries TRBV5-4 and TRBJ1-2, with TRBD1 as a possible D gene (5 bases). The V end was cut by 4 bases, the J end by 4 bases, with 20 bases between. Germline CDR1 SGHNT, CDR2 YYREEE (reference sequence). The CDR3 is 16 amino acids. CDR3 sequence: CASSPAGTITAYGYTF. CDR3 DNA sequence: TGTGCCAGCAGCCCAGCGGGGACGATTACCGCCTATGGCTACACCTTC.

The count of this clone is one. V is TRBV6-5 and J is TRBJ1-5, with D tentatively TRBD1 (5 bases). The CDR3 contains 13 residues. Trimming left V 6 bases short and J 3 bases short, with 9 bases between. Germline V lookup: CDR1 MNHEY, CDR2 SVGAGI. DNA for the CDR3: TGTGCCAGCAGACGACAGACCAATCAGCCCCAGCATTTT. This encodes CASRRQTNQPQHF.

The genes are TRBV7-2 and TRBJ2-3, with D tentatively TRBD2 (5 bases). This CDR3 is 16 amino acids long. Trimming shortened V by 2 bases and J by 0 bases, and 12 bases separated the two germline ends. CDR1 SGHTA and CDR2 FQGNSA come from the germline V gene. The CDR3 spells CASSLLLGSSTDTQYF. DNA for the CDR3: TGTGCCAGCAGCTTATTACTAGGCTCTAGCACAGATACGCAGTATTTT.

The CDR3 loop is CASSSPGQGNQPQHF. The CDR3 nucleotides are TGTGCCAGCAGCTCACCGGGACAGGGAAATCAGCCCCAGCATTTT. The chain employs TRBV28 and TRBJ1-5, with TRBD1 matching 9 bases. V lost 6 bases to trimming and J lost 4 bases; unmatched junction nucleotides: 7. Germline assignment: CDR1 MDHEN and CDR2 SYDVKM. This CDR3 is built from 15 residues.

The CDR3 protein is CASSYHSEAFF. DNA of the CDR3: TGTGCCAGCAGTTACCACAGTGAAGCTTTCTTT. V usage is TRBV6-5 and J usage is TRBJ1-1; D unresolved. Per germline, CDR1 MNHEY and CDR2 SVGAGI. The V end was cut by 2 bases, the J end by 7 bases, with 5 bases between. The CDR3 is made up of 11 amino acids.